This T cell receptor beta chain was obtained from a study of cytomegalovirus exposure and HLA in healthy donors. Study-wide results and caveats: Reports credit the classifier with highly specific, highly sensitive diagnosis of cytomegalovirus status.

This clone was observed once. Antigen unknown. Germline is not matched at one junction end, which may reflect a read error. Germline CDR1 and CDR2: SEHNR and FQNEAQ (reference sequence). The length of the CDR3 is 14 residues. PCR used 60 Vbeta primers and 13 Jbeta primers. Authors' data handling: In a later analysis, the count reached about 82 million unique TCR beta chains, with roughly 9.9 million shared. Using immunoSEQ multiplex PCR, the repertoire was profiled, and TCRdb retains in-frame clones only, with some absent. V, J and clone size reflect that table, while D and trimming were determined from the DNA. The table shows under 150,000 clones, with 70% to 80% occurring only once.

The rearrangement uses TRBV7-9 and TRBJ2-7, with D possibly TRBD2 on 8 matching bases. The specimen was PBMCs. This sequence was found in a woman between 50 and 59 years old in good health and CMV-seropositive. CDR3 protein: CSSSLAGQSYEQYF. The CDR3 DNA reads as TGTTCCAGCAGCTTAGCGGGACAGTCCTACGAGCAGTACTTC. Filled out from reference TRBV7-9 and TRBJ2-7, the complete variable domain reads DTGVSQNPRHKITKRGQNVTFRCDPISEHNRLYWYRQTLGQGPEFLTYFQNEAQLEKSRLLSDRFSAERPKGSFSTLEIQRTEQGDSAMYLCSSSLAGQSYEQYFGPGTRLTVT.